Below are 7 T cell receptor beta chains sequenced from a single sample in a study of blood T cell repertoires in COVID-19. Produced via immunoSEQ multiplex PCR; TCRdb's table is partial and in-frame only. The table has over 150,000 clones, 85% to 95% seen once. The specimen sequenced was peripheral blood. Source of these receptors: a man younger than 45 with COVID-19, enrolled during active disease.

This chain joins TRBV29-1 and TRBJ2-3, with D tentatively TRBD1 (6 bases). V lost 6 bases, J lost 1 base, and 17 bases lay in between. The length of the CDR3 is 15 residues. Per germline, CDR1 SQVTM and CDR2 ANQGSEA. CDR3 sequence: CSVSRQAGRTDTQYF. CDR3 coding DNA: TGCAGCGTCTCCAGACAGGCCGGGCGCACAGATACGCAGTATTTT.

The chain combines TRBV10-3 with TRBJ2-7; 11 nucleotides agree with TRBD1. With 6 bases clipped from V and 2 bases from J, the junction kept 3 bases outside the gene matches. The CDR3 runs 14 residues. CDR1 and CDR2 from the germline V gene are ENHRY and SYGVKD. CDR3 amino acids: CAIRPGQGAYEQYF. The CDR3 DNA follows: TGTGCCATCAGACCGGGACAGGGGGCCTACGAGCAGTACTTC.

The chain carries TRBV5-6 and TRBJ2-2, with 7 bases that match TRBD1. Germline V gene lookup returns CDR1 SGHDT and CDR2 YYEEEE. CDR3 length: 16 residues. J was trimmed by 4 bases and V by 4 bases; bases with no gene match: 10. The chain's CDR3 is CASSLLTGTRTGELFF. The CDR3 coding sequence is TGTGCCAGCAGCCTCCTGACAGGGACGCGCACCGGGGAGCTGTTTTTT. Drawing the rest from reference TRBV5-6 and TRBJ2-2, the complete variable domain is DAGVTQSPTHLIKTRGQQVTLRCSPKSGHDTVSWYQQALGQGPQFIFQYYEEEERQRGNFPDRFSGHQFPNYSSELNVNALLLGDSALYLCASSLLTGTRTGELFFGEGSRLTVL.

The V and J genes are TRBV6-5 and TRBJ1-1, with 7 positions matching TRBD1. The CDR3 is 14 residues long. J was trimmed by 6 bases and V by 7 bases; bases with no gene match: 11. From germline, CDR1 is MNHEY and CDR2 SVGAGI. This CDR3 reads CASIRRTGEPEAFF. CDR3 in DNA: TGTGCCAGCATTCGTCGGACAGGTGAACCTGAAGCTTTCTTT.

This clone was seen only a few times. The chain links TRBV5-1 to TRBJ1-4, with 7 nucleotides matching TRBD1. The CDR3 extends over 15 amino acids. V trimming: 0 bases; J trimming: 8 bases; junction bases outside the gene matches: 7. Germline CDR1 is SGHRS and CDR2 is YFSETQ. CDR3: CASSLEQGVGEKLFF. Written as DNA, the CDR3 is TGCGCCAGCAGCTTGGAGCAGGGGGTAGGCGAAAAACTGTTTTTT.

V usage is TRBV19 and J usage is TRBJ2-1, with 8 bases fitting TRBD2. The V and J ends lost 3 bases and 2 bases, in that order; junction bases with no gene match: 6. CDR1 and CDR2 (germline): LNHDA, SQIVND (reference sequence). This CDR3 comprises 16 residues. The CDR3 region has the DNA TGTGCCAGTAGTATCGTCGGGGGGGGAGCCTACAATGAGCAGTTCTTC. Translating it yields CASSIVGGGAYNEQFF.

This rearrangement joins TRBV9 to TRBJ1-6; 7 nucleotides agree with TRBD1. In germline, CDR1 is SGDLS, CDR2 YYNGEE. Germline trimming cut 2 bases from V and 4 bases from J; bases unmatched to any gene: 6. This CDR3 comprises 16 residues. The CDR3 DNA reads TGTGCCAGCAGCGTGGAGAGGGGGCCTTATAATTCACCCCTCCACTTT. Encoded protein: CASSVERGPYNSPLHF. The full variable domain, with the rest looked up from reference TRBV9 and TRBJ1-6, is DSGVTQTPKHLITATGQRVTLRCSPRSGDLSVYWYQQSLDQGLQFLIQYYNGEERAKGNILERFSAQQFPDLHSELNLSSLELGDSALYFCASSVERGPYNSPLHFGNGTRLTVT.